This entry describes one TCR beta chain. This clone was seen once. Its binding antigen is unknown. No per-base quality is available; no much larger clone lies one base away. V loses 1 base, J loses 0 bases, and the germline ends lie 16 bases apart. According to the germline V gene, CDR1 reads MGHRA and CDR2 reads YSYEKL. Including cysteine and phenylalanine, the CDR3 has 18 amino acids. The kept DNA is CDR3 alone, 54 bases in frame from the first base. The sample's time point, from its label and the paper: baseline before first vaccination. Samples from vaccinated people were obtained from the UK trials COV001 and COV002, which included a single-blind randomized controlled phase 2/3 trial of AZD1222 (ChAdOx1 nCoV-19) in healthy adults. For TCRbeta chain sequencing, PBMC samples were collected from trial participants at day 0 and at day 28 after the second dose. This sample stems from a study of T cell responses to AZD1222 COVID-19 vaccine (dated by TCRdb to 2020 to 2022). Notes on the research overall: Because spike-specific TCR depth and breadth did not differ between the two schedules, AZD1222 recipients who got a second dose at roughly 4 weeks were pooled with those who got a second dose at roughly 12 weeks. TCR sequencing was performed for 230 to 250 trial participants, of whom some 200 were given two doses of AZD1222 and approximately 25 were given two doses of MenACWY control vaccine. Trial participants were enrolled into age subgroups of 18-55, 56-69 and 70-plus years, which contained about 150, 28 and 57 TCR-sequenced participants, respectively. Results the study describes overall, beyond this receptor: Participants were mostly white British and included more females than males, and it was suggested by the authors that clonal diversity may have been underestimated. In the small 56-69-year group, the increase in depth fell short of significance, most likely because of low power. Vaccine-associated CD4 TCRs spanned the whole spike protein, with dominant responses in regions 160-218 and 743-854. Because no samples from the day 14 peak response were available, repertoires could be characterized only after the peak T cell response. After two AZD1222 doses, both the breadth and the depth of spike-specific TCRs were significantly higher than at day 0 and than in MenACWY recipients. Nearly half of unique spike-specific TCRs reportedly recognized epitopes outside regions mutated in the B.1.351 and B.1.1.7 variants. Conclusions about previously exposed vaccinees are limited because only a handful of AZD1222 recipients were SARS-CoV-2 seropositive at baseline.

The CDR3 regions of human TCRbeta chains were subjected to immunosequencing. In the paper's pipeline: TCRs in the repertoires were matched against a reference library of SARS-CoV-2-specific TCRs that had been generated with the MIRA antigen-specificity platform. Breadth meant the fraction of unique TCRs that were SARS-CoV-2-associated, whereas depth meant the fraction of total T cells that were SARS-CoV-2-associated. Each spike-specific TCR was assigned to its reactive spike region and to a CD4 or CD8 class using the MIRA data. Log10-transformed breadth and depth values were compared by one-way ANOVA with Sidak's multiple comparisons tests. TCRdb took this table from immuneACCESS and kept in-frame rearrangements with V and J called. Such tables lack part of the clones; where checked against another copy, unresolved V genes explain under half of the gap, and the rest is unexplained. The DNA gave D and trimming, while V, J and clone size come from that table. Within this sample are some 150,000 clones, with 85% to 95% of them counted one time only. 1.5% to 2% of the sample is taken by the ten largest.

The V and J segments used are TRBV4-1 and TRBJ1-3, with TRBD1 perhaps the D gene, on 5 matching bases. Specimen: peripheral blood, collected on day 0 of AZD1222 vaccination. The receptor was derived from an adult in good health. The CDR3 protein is CASSQVLTRQNSGNTIYF. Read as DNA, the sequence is TGCGCCAGCAGCCAAGTTCTAACTCGACAGAACTCTGGAAACACCATATATTTT.